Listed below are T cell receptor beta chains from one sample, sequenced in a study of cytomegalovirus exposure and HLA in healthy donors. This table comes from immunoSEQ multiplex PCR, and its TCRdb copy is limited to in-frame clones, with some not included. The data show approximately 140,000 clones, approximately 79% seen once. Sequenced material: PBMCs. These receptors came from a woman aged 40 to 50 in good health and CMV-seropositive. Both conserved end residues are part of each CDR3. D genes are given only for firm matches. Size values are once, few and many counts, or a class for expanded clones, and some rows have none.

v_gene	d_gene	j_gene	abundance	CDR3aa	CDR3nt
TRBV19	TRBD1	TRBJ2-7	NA	CASKGTGTYEQYF	TGTGCCAGTAAAGGGACAGGGACCTACGAGCAGTACTTC
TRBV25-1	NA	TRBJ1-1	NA	CASSEVDSGAFF	TGTGCCAGCAGTGAGGTAGACAGTGGAGCTTTCTTT
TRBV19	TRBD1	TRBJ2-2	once	CASSPRGQGTGELFF	TGTGCCAGTAGCCCCCGCGGACAGGGAACCGGGGAGCTGTTTTTT
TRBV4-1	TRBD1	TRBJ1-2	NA	CASSRGETGGNYGYTF	TGCGCCAGCAGCCGAGGAGAGACAGGGGGAAACTATGGCTACACCTTC
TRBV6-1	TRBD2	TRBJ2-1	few	CASEGGGAFEQFF	TGTGCCAGCGAGGGCGGGGGGGCTTTTGAGCAGTTCTTC
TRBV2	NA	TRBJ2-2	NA	CASSGRDRELFF	TGTGCCAGCAGTGGCCGGGACAGGGAGCTGTTTTTT
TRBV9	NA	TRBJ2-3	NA	CASSFQSSAYTQYF	TGTGCCAGCAGCTTCCAATCGAGTGCTTATACGCAGTATTTT
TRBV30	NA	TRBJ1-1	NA	CAWSVGEEAFF	TGTGCCTGGAGTGTAGGAGAGGAAGCTTTCTTT
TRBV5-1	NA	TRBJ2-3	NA	CASGSSGGQSTDTQYF	TGCGCCAGCGGGTCCTCCGGGGGACAGAGCACAGATACGCAGTATTTT
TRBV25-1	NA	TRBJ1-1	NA	CASSERGGTEAFF	TGTGCCAGCAGTGAACGGGGGGGGACTGAAGCTTTCTTT
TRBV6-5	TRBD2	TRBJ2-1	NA	CASSPGLAAYNEQFF	TGTGCCAGCAGTCCCGGACTAGCGGCCTACAATGAGCAGTTCTTC
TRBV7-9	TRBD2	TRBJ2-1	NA	CASSLAGGYNEQFF	TGTGCCAGCAGCTTGGCGGGGGGGTACAATGAGCAGTTCTTC
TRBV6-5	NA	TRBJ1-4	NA	CASRKWGPTNEKLFF	TGTGCCAGCAGAAAGTGGGGCCCCACTAATGAAAAACTGTTTTTT
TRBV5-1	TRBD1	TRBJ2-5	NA	CASSGGTGGYETQYF	TGCGCCAGCAGCGGAGGGACAGGGGGCTACGAGACCCAGTACTTC
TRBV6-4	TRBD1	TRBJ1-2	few	CASSQGGFHRVGYGYTF	TGTGCCAGCAGCCAAGGGGGCTTTCATCGGGTTGGCTATGGCTACACCTTC
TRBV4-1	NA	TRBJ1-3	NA	CASSQDHLGASRNTIYF	TGCGCCAGCAGCCAAGATCATTTAGGAGCTTCCCGAAACACCATATATTTT
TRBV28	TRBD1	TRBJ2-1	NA	CASSSNGQAINEQFF	TGTGCCAGCAGTTCCAATGGACAGGCGATCAATGAGCAGTTCTTC
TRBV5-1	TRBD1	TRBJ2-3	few	CASSLEAGGGADTQYF	TGCGCCAGCAGCTTGGAGGCAGGGGGTGGCGCAGATACGCAGTATTTT
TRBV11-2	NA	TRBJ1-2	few	CASSFSYGYTF	TGTGCCAGCAGCTTCTCTTATGGCTACACCTTC
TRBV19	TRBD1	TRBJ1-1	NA	CASSPPGGGAEAFF	TGTGCCAGTAGTCCCCCAGGGGGTGGGGCTGAAGCTTTCTTT
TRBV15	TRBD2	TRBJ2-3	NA	CATSRRTSGVGSDTQYF	TGTGCCACCAGCAGACGGACTAGCGGGGTTGGCTCAGATACGCAGTATTTT
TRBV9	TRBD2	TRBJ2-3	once	CASSVDGGEADTQYF	TGTGCCAGCAGCGTAGACGGGGGGGAGGCAGATACGCAGTATTTT
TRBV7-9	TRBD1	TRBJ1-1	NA	CASSLFGTANTEAFF	TGTGCCAGCAGCTTGTTTGGGACAGCAAACACTGAAGCTTTCTTT